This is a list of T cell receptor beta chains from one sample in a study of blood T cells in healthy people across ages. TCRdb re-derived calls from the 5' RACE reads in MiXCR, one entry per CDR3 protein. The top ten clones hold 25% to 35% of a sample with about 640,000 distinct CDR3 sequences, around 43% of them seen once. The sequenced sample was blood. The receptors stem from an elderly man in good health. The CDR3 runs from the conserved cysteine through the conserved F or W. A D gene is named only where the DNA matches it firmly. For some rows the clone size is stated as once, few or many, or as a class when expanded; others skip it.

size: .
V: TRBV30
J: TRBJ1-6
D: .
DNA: TGTGCCTGGAACGGCGCGTATAATTCACCCCTCCACTTT
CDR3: CAWNGAYNSPLHF

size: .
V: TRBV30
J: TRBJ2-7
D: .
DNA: TGTGCCTGGAGTGTCACCTCCTACGAGCAGTACTTC
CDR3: CAWSVTSYEQYF

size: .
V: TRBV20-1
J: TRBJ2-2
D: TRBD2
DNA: TGCAGTGCGACACCCAGCGGGAGTATCGGGGAGCTGTTTTTT
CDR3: CSATPSGSIGELFF

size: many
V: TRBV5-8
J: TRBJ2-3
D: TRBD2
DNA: TGTGCCAGCAGCTTTAGGAGCGGGGGGGCCGGGGATACGCAGTATTTT
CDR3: CASSFRSGGAGDTQYF

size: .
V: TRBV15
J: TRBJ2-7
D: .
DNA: TGTGCCACCAGCGGAGGGGATCTTAGTGGCGGAACCTTGAACGAGCAGTACTTC
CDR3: CATSGGDLSGGTLNEQYF

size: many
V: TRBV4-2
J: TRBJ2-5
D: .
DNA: TGTGCCAGCAGCCAAGGTACCCGGACGGGGACCCAGTACTTC
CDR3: CASSQGTRTGTQYF

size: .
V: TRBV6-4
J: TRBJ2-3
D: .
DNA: TGTGCCAGCAGTGTGAGGGGGGGGGATACGCAGTATTTT
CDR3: CASSVRGGDTQYF

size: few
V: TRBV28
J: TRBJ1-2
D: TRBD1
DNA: TGTGCCAGCGATAGGGGGGGACAGGACTATGGCTACACCTTC
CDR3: CASDRGGQDYGYTF

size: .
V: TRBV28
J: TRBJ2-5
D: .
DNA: TGTGCCAGCAAAACAGGTCAAGAGACCCAGTACTTC
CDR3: CASKTGQETQYF

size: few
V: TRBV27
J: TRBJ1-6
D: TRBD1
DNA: TGTGCCAGCACCAGACAGGGATCTAATTCACCCCTCCACTTT
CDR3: CASTRQGSNSPLHF

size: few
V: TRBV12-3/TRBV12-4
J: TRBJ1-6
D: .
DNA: TGTGCCAGCAGTTGGTGGAATTCACCCCTCCACTTT
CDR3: CASSWWNSPLHF

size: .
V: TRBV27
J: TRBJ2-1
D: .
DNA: TGTGCCAGCAGTTTAAATCGCTTCTTCAATGGGCAGTTCTTC
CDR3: CASSLNRFFNGQFF